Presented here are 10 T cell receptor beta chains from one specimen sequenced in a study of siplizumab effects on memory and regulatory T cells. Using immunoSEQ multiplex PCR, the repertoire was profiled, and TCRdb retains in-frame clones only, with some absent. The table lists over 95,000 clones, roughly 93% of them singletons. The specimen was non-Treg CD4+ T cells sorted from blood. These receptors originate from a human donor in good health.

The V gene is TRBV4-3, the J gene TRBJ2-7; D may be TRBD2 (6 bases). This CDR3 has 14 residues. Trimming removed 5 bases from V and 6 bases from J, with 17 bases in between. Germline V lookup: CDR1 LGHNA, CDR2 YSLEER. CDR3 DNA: TGCGCCAGCAGCGGAGGGCTGGGAAGGAGCGAGCAGTACTTC. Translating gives CASSGGLGRSEQYF.

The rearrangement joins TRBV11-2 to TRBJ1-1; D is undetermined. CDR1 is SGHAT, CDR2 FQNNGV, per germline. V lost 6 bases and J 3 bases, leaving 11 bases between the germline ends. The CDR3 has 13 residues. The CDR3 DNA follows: TGTGCCAGCAGGCGAGGAGCAGACACTGAAGCTTTCTTT. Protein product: CASRRGADTEAFF.

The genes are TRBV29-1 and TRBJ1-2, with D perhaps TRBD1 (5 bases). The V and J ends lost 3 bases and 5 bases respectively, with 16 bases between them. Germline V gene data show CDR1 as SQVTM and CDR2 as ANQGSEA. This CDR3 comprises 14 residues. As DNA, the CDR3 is TGCAGCGTTGATAGCGGGGAGGGACTTTATGGCTACACCTTC. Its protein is CSVDSGEGLYGYTF.

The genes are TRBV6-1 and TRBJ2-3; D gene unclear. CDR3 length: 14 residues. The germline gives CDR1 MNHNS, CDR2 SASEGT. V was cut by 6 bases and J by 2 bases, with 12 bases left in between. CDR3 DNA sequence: TGTGCCAGCAGGAGCACGGGTAACACAGATACGCAGTATTTT. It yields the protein CASRSTGNTDTQYF.

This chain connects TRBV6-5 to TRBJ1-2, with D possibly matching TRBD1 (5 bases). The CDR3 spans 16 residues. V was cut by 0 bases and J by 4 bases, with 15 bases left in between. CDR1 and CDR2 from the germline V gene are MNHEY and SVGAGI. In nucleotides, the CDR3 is TGTGCCAGCAGTTACTCCCGGGGGGTGGGAGGCTATGGCTACACCTTC. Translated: CASSYSRGVGGYGYTF.

The CDR3 loop reads CASSPGTVNTGELFF. The CDR3 nucleotides are TGCGCCAGCAGCCCCGGGACAGTGAACACCGGGGAGCTGTTTTTT. The chain recombines TRBV5-1 with TRBJ2-2; 7 nucleotides match TRBD1. Germline CDR1 reads SGHRS; CDR2 reads YFSETQ. This CDR3 region has 15 residues. The V gene end was trimmed by 4 bases and the J gene end by 1 base; junction bases not matched to a gene: 4.

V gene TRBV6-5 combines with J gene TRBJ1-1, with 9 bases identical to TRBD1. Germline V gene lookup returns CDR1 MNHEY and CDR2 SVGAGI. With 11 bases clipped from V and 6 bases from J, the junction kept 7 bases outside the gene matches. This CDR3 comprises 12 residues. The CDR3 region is CASNRGLAEAFF. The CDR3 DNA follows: TGTGCCTCCAACAGGGGGCTGGCTGAAGCTTTCTTT.

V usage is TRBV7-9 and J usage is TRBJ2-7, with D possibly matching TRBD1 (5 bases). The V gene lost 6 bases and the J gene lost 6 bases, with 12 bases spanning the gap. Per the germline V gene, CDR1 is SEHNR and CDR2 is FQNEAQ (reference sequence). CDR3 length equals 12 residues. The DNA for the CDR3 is TGTGCCAGCAGTCTACAGGATGGCGAGCAGTACTTC. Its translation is CASSLQDGEQYF.

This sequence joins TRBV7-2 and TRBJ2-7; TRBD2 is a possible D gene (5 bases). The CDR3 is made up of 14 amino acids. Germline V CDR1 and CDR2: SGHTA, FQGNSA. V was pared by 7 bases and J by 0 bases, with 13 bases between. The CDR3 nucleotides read TGTGCCAGCACCCCGGGATTAAGCTCCTACGAGCAGTACTTC. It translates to CASTPGLSSYEQYF.

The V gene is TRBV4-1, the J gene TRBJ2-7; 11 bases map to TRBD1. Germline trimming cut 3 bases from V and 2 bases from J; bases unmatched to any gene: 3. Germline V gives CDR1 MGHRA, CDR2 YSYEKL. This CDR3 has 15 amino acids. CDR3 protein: CASSHPGQGAYEQYF. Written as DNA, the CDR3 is TGCGCCAGCAGCCACCCGGGACAGGGGGCCTACGAGCAGTACTTC.